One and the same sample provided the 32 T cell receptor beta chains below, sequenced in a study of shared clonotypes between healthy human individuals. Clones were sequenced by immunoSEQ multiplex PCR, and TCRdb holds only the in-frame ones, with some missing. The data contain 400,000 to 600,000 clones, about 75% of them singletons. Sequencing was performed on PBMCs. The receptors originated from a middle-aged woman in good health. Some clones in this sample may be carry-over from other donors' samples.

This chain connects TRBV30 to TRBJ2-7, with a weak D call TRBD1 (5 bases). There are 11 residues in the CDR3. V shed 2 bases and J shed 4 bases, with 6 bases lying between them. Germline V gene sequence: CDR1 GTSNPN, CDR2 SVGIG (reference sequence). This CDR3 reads CAWSNRYEQYF. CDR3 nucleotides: TGTGCCTGGAGTAACAGGTACGAGCAGTACTTC.

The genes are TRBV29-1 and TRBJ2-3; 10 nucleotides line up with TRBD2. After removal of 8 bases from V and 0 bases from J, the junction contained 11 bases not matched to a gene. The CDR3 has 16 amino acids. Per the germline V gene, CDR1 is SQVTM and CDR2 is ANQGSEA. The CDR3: CSLSSGRAGSTDTQYF. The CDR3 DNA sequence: TGCAGCTTATCCAGCGGGAGGGCCGGGAGCACAGATACGCAGTATTTT.

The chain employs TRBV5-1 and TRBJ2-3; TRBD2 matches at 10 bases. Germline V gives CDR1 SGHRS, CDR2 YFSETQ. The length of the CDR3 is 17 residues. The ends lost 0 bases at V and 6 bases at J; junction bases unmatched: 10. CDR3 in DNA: TGCGCCAGCAGCTTGGGAGTTGTGAGCGGGAGGGCGGATACGCAGTATTTT. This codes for CASSLGVVSGRADTQYF.

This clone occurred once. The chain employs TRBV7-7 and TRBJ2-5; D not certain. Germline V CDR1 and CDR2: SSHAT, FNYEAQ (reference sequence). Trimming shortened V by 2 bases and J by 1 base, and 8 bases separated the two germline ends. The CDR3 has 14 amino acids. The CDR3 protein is CASSLIGIQETQYF. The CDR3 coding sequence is TGTGCCAGCAGCTTAATAGGAATCCAAGAGACCCAGTACTTC.

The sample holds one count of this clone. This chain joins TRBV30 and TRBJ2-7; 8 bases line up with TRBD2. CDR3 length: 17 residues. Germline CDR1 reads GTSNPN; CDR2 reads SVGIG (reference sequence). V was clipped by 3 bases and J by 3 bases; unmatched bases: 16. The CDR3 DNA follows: TGTGCCTGGAGCGGACCCGGAGGGCGCGGGAGGCTCTACGAGCAGTACTTC. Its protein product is CAWSGPGGRGRLYEQYF.

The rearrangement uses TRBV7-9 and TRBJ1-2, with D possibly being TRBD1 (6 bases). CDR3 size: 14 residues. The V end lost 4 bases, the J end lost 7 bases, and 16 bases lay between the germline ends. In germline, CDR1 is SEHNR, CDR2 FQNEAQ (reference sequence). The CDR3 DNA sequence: TGTGCCAGCAGCTCATACAGGGATTATAGTGGCTACACCTTC. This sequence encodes CASSSYRDYSGYTF.

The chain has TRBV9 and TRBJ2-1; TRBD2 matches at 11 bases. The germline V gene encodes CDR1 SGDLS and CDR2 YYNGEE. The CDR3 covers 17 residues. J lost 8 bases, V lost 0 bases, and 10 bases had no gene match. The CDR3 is CASSVAGRGLAGHEQFF. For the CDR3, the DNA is TGTGCCAGCAGCGTAGCAGGAAGAGGACTAGCGGGCCATGAGCAGTTCTTC.

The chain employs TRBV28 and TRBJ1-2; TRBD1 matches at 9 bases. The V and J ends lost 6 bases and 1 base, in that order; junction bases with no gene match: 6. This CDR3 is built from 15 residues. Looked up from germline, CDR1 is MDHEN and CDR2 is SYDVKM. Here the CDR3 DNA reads TGTGCCAGCAGGCAACAGGGGGCGCATAACTATGGCTACACCTTC. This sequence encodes CASRQQGAHNYGYTF.

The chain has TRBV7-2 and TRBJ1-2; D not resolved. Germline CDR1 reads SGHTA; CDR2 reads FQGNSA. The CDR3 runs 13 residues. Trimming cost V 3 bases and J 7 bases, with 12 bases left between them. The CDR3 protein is CASSLGNQVGYTF. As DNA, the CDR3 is TGTGCCAGCAGCTTGGGGAATCAGGTTGGCTACACCTTC. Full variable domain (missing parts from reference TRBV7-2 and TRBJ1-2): GAGVSQSPSNKVTEKGKDVELRCDPISGHTALYWYRQSLGQGLEFLIYFQGNSAPDKSGLPSDRFSAERTGGSVSTLTIQRTQQEDSAVYLCASSLGNQVGYTFGSGTRLTVV.

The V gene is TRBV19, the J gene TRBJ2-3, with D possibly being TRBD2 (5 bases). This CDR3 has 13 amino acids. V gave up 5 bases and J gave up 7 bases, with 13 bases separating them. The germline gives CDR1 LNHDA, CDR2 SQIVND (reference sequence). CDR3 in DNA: TGTGCCAGTAGTTCCCGGGGTCTGTATACGCAGTATTTT. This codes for CASSSRGLYTQYF.

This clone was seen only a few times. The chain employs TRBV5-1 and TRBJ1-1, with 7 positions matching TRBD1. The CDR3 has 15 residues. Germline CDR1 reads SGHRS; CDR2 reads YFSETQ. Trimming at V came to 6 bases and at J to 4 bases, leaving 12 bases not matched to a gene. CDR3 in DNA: TGCGCCAGCACCGAGAGGGGACAGACGGGCACTGAAGCTTTCTTT. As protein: CASTERGQTGTEAFF.

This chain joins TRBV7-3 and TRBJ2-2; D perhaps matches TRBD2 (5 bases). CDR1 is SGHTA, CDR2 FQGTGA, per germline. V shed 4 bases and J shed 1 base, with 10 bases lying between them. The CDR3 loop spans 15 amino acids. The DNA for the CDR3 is TGTGCCAGCAGCTCATCCGCGGGGAACACCGGGGAGCTGTTTTTT. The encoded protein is CASSSSAGNTGELFF.

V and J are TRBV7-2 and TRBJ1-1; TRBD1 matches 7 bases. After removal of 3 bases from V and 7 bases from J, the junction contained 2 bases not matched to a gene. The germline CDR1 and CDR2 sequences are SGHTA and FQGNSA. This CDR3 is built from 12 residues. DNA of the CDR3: TGTGCCAGCAGCTTGACAGGGTTTGAAGCTTTCTTT. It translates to CASSLTGFEAFF.

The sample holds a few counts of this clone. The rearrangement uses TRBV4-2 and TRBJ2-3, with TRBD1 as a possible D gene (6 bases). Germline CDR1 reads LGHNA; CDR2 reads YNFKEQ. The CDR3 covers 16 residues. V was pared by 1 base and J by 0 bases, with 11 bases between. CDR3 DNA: TGTGCCAGCAGCCAAGGTAGACAGGCTAGCACAGATACGCAGTATTTT. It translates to CASSQGRQASTDTQYF.

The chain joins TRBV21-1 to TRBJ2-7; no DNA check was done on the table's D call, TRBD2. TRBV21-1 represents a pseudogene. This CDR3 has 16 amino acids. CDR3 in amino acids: CASSPNTGTNSYEQYF. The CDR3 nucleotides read TGTGCCAGCAGCCCTAACACCGGGACTAACTCCTACGAGCAGTACTTC.

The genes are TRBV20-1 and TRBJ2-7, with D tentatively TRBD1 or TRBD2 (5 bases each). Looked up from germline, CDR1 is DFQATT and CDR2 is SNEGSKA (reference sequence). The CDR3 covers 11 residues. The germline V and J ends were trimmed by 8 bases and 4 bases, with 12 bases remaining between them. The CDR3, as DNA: TGCAGTACCCGGGGCGATTACGAGCAGTACTTC. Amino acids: CSTRGDYEQYF.

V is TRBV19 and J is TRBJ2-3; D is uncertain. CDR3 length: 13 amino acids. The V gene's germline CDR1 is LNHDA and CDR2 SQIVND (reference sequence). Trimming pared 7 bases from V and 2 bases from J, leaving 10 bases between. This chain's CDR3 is CASTGRHTDTQYF. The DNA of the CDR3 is TGTGCCAGTACGGGCAGGCACACAGATACGCAGTATTTT. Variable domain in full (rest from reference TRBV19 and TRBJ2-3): DGGITQSPKYLFRKEGQNVTLSCEQNLNHDAMYWYRQDPGQGLRLIYYSQIVNDFQKGDIAEGYSVSREKKESFPLTVTSAQKNPTAFYLCASTGRHTDTQYFGPGTRLTVL.

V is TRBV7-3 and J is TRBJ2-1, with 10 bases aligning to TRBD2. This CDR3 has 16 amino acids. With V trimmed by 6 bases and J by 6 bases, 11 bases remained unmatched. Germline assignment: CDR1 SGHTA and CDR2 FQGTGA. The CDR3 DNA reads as TGTGCCAGCAGTCCTATCTCTAGCGGGAGTAGCAATGAGCAGTTCTTC. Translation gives CASSPISSGSSNEQFF.

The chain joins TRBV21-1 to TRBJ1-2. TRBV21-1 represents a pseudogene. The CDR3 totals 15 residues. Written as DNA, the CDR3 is TGTGCCAGCACCACAGGAGGAAATATTAACTATGGCTACACCTTC. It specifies CASTTGGNINYGYTF.

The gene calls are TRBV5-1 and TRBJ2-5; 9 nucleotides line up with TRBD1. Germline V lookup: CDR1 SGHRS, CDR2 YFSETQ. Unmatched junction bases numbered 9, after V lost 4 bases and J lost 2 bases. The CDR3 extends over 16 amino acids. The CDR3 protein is CASSTGTGIGQETQYF. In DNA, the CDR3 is TGCGCCAGCAGCACCGGGACAGGGATCGGGCAAGAGACCCAGTACTTC.

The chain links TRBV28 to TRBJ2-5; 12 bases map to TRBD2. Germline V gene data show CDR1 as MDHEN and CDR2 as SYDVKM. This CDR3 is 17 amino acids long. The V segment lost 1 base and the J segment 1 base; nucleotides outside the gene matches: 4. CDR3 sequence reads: CASSLFGLAGLQETQYF. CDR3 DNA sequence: TGTGCCAGCAGTTTATTTGGACTAGCGGGACTCCAAGAGACCCAGTACTTC.

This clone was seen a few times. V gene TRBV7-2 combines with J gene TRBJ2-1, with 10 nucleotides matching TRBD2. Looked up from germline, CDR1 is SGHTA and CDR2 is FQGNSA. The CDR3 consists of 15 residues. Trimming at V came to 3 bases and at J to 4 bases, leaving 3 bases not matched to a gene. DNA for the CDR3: TGTGCCAGCAGCTTTGCAGCGGGAGGGTACAATGAGCAGTTCTTC. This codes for CASSFAAGGYNEQFF.

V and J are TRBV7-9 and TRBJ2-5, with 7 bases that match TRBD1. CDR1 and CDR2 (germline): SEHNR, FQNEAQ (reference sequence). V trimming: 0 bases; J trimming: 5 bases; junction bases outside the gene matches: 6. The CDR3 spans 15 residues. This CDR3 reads CASSLATGLSETQYF. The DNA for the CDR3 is TGTGCCAGCAGCTTAGCGACAGGGTTATCGGAGACCCAGTACTTC.

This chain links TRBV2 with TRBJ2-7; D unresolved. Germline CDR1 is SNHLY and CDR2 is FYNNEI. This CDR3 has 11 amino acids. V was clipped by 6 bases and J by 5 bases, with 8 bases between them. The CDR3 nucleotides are TGTGCCAGCAGCCCCTATCACGAGCAGTACTTC. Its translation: CASSPYHEQYF.

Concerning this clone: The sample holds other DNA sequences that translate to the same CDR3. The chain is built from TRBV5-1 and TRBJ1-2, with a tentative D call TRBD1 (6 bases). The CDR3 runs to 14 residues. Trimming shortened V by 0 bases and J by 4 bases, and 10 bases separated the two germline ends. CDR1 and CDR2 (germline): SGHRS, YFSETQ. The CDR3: CASSLEGGGYGYTF. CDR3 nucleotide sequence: TGCGCCAGCAGCTTGGAGGGGGGCGGCTATGGCTACACCTTC.

CDR3 nucleotide sequence: TGTGCCAGCAGCACACGCCGGGGGGTTAGCGGGAGGGCCTACGAGCAGTACTTC. Translated: CASSTRRGVSGRAYEQYF. This sequence joins TRBV7-2 and TRBJ2-7; 11 bases match TRBD2. Germline assignment: CDR1 SGHTA and CDR2 FQGNSA. Trimming took 5 bases from V and 2 from J; bases not matched to a gene: 14. CDR3 length: 18 residues.

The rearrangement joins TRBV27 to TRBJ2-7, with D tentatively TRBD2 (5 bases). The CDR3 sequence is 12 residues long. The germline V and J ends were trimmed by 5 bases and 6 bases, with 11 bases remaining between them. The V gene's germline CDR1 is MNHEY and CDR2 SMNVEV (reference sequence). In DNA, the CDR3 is TGTGCCAGCAGTGGCTATGGGAGCGAGCAGTACTTC. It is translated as CASSGYGSEQYF.

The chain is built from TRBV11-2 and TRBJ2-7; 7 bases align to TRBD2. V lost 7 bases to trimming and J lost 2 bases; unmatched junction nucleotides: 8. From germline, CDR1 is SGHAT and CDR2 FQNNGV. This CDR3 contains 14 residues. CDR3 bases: TGTGCCAGCAAAGGGATAGCGGGCGCCTACGAGCAGTACTTC. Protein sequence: CASKGIAGAYEQYF.

The CDR3 sequence: CASSDTPPSYEQYF. Here the CDR3 DNA reads TGTGCCAGCAGTGACACACCCCCGTCCTACGAGCAGTACTTC. V gene TRBV2 combines with J gene TRBJ2-7; D not certain. The germline V gene encodes CDR1 SNHLY and CDR2 FYNNEI. Trimming cost V 3 bases and J 1 base, with 10 bases left between them. The CDR3 sequence is 14 residues long.

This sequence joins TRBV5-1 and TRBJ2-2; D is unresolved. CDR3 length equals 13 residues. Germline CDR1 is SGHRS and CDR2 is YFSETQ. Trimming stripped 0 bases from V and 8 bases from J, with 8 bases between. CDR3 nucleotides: TGCGCCAGCAGCTTGGGGCCAGTGGGGGAGCTGTTTTTT. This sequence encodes CASSLGPVGELFF.

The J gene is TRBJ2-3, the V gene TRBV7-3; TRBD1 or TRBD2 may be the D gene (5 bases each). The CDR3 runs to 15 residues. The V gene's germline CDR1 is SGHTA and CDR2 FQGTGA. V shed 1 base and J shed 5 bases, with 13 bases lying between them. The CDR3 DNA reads TGTGCCAGCAGCTTAATGTCGGCTGGGGGAGATACGCAGTATTTT. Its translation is CASSLMSAGGDTQYF.

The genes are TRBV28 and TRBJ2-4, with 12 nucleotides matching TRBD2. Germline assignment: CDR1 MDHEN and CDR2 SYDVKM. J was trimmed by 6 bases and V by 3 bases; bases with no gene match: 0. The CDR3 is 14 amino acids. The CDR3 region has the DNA TGTGCCAGCAGTTTGACTAGCGGGGGAAACATTCAGTACTTC. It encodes CASSLTSGGNIQYF.